This T cell receptor beta chain was profiled in a study of radiotherapy plus CTLA-4 blockade in lung cancer. About the study: There were objective responses in approximately 19% of patients, and 31% had disease control.

Study outcomes and limitations: Strongest reported response predictors: early blood clone changes and post-radiation interferon-beta.

The V end lost 1 base, the J end lost 4 bases, and 8 bases lay between the germline ends. There are 15 residues in the CDR3. Per germline, CDR1 MNHNS and CDR2 SASEGT. Data came from immunoSEQ multiplex PCR; TCRdb stores just in-frame clones and leaves some out. The sample lists some 80,000 clones; around 79% were seen once. Notes on this clone: Its target is not known.

This TCR was recovered from a human donor with non-small cell lung cancer whose response to radiotherapy plus ipilimumab could not be evaluated. Some clones in this sample may be carry-over from other donors' samples. This material consisted of peripheral blood, taken from a patient treated with radiotherapy plus ipilimumab. The chain joins TRBV6-1 to TRBJ1-6; D gene ambiguous. CDR3 in DNA: TGTGCCAGCAGTGAAGGGGCCAATTATAATTCACCCCTCCACTTT. Protein: CASSEGANYNSPLHF.